Listed below are T cell receptor beta chains from one sample, sequenced in a study of regulatory T cells in long-lasting Graves disease. Each CDR3 protein gets one entry after TCRdb re-called the multiplex PCR reads with MiXCR. The sample holds about 430,000 distinct CDR3 sequences, roughly 23% seen once. The sample consisted of peripheral blood mononuclear cells (PBMCs), taken when the disease was refractory, from a patient treated with antithyroid drugs. The receptors stem from a female donor with Graves disease. Each CDR3 is given with its conserved first and last residue. Each record gives: CDR3 length, V gene, CDR3 protein.

>16|TRBV7-3
CASSLTGGLNTGELFF
>14|TRBV7-9
CASSFNSGVYGYTF
>14|TRBV13
CASSLNPHQATQYF
>15|TRBV6-1
CASNEVSGGTTEAFF
>15|TRBV20-1
CSARVASARTYEQYF
>13|TRBV2
CASSERGPYGYTF
>16|TRBV27
CASTLGSGRVSGELFF
>18|TRBV4-1
CASSQEGPSLGNSYEQYF
>14|TRBV24-1
CATSGSSGTYEQYF
>14|TRBV6-1
CASSTRRTQETQYF
>16|TRBV20-1
CSARDRRGPTNEKLFF
>14|TRBV19
CASTPGDSNQPQHF
>14|TRBV20-1
CSAPRAGGTYEQYF
>14|TRBV10-3
CAISEFRDDYGYTF
>14|TRBV12-3/TRBV12-4
CASSFGSANTEAFF
>18|TRBV6-1
CASQPGQGKSSGANVLTF
>17|TRBV6-1
CASSPTPYTAGRETQYF
>17|TRBV7-9
CASSSGQGALLGEKLFF
>14|TRBV5-1
CASSPRGQKETQYF
>18|TRBV7-2
CASSLVWGGAGPYNEQFF
>17|TRBV11-2
CASSLAEREGLRNEQFF
>17|TRBV10-3
CAISESESGQTNEKLFF
>17|TRBV12-3/TRBV12-4
CASSPRLVGSGANVLTF
>15|TRBV27
CASSLSRGGTGELFF
>15|TRBV28
CASRTGPGGYNEQFF
>13|TRBV6-1
CASSRKGDYEQYF